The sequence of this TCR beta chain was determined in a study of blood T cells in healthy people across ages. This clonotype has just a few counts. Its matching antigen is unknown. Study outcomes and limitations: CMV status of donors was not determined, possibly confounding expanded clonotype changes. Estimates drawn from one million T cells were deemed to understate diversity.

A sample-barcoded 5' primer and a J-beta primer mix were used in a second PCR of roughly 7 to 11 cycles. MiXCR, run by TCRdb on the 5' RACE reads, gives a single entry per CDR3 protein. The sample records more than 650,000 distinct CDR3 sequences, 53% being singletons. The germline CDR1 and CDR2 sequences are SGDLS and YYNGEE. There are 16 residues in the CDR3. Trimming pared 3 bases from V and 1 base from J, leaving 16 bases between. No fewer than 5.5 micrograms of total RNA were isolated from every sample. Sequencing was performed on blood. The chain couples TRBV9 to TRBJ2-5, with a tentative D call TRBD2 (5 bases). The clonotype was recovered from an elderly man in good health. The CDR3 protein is CASSAIGVGSQETQYF. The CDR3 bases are TGTGCCAGCAGCGCGATCGGGGTGGGGAGCCAAGAGACCCAGTACTTC.